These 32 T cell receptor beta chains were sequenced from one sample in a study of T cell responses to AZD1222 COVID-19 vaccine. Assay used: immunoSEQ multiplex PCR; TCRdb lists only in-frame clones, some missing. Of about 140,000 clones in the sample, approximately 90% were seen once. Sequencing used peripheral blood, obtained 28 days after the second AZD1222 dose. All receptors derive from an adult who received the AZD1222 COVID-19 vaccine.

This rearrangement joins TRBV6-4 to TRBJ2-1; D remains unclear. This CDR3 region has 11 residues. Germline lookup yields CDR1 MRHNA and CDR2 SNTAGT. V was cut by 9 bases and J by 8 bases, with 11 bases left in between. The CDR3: CARNTIHEQFF. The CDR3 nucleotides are TGTGCCAGGAACACGATCCATGAGCAGTTCTTC.

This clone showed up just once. CDR3 amino acids: CASSLAMTEDSNQPQHF. The DNA of the CDR3 is TGTGCCAGCAGCTTAGCAATGACAGAAGATAGCAATCAGCCCCAGCATTTT. The rearrangement links TRBV7-9 to TRBJ1-5, with D maybe TRBD1 (5 bases). CDR1 is SEHNR and CDR2 is FQNEAQ in the germline V gene (reference sequence). Trimming left V 0 bases short and J 0 bases short, with 12 bases between. The CDR3 spans 17 residues. The variable domain in full, completed from reference TRBV7-9 and TRBJ1-5, reads DTGVSQNPRHKITKRGQNVTFRCDPISEHNRLYWYRQTLGQGPEFLTYFQNEAQLEKSRLLSDRFSAERPKGSFSTLEIQRTEQGDSAMYLCASSLAMTEDSNQPQHFGDGTRLSIL.

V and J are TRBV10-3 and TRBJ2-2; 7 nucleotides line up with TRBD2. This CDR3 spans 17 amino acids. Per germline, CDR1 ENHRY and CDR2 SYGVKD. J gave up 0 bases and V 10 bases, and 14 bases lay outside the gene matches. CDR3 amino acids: CATQSEVGLANTGELFF. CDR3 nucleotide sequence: TGTGCCACCCAATCGGAGGTAGGACTAGCGAACACCGGGGAGCTGTTTTTT.

The CDR3 sequence is CASSLVGGGYGYTF. In DNA form, the CDR3 reads TGTGCCAGCAGCTTAGTTGGGGGGGGCTATGGCTACACCTTC. The chain has TRBV7-8 and TRBJ1-2; tentative D call: TRBD1 (5 bases). CDR1 is SGHVS and CDR2 is FQNEAQ in the germline V gene. Between the trimmed V and J ends, which lost 1 base and 4 bases, there was a span of 10 bases. The CDR3 is made up of 14 amino acids.

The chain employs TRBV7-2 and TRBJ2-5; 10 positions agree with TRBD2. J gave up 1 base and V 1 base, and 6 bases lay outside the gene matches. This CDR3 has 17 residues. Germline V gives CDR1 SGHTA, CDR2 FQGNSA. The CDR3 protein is CASSLGPLAGRQETQYF. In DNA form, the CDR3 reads TGTGCCAGCAGCTTAGGCCCACTAGCGGGGCGCCAAGAGACCCAGTACTTC.

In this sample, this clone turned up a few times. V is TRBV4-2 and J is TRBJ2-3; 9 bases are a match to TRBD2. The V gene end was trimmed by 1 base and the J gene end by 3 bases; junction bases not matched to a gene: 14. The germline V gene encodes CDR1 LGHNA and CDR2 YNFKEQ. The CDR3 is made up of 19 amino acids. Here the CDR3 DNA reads TGTGCCAGCAGCCAAGGACTAGCGGACGTTGGTGCGAGGACAGATACGCAGTATTTT. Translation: CASSQGLADVGARTDTQYF.

CDR3 loop: CAWSVEANSPLHF. DNA for the CDR3: TGTGCCTGGAGTGTCGAAGCCAATTCACCCCTCCACTTT. The chain links TRBV30 to TRBJ1-6; D is ambiguous. V was pared by 0 bases and J by 7 bases, with 7 bases between. The CDR3 spans 13 residues. The germline V gene encodes CDR1 GTSNPN and CDR2 SVGIG (reference sequence).

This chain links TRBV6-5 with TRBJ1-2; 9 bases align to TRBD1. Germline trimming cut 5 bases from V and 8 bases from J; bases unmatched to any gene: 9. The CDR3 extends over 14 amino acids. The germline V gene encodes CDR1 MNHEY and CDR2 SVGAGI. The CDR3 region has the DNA TGTGCCAGCAGTCTTACAGGGGGCGCCGACGGCTACACCTTC. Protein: CASSLTGGADGYTF.

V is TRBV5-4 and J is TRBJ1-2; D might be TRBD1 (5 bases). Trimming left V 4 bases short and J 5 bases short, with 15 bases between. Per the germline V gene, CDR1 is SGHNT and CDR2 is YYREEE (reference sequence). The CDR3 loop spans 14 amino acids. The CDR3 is CASSRDGLPYGYTF. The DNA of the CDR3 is TGTGCCAGCAGCAGGGACGGACTTCCTTATGGCTACACCTTC.

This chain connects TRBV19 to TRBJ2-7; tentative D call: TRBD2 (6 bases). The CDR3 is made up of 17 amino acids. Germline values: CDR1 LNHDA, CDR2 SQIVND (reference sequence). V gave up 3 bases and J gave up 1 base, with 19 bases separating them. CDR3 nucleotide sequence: TGTGCCAGTAGTATTTCGTTTCTACAGACTAGTTCCTACGAGCAGTACTTC. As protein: CASSISFLQTSSYEQYF.

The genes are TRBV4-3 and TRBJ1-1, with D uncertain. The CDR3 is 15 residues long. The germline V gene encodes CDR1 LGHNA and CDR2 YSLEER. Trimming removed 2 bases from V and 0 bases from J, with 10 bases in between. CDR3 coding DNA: TGCGCCAGCAGCCAATCCCGAGTCCTGAACACTGAAGCTTTCTTT. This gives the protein CASSQSRVLNTEAFF.

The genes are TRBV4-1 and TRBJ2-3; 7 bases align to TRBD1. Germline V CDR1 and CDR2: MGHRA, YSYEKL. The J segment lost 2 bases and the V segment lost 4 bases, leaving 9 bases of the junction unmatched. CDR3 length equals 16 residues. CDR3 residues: CASSRTGTEPTDTQYF. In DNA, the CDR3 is TGCGCCAGCAGCCGTACAGGGACAGAACCCACAGATACGCAGTATTTT.

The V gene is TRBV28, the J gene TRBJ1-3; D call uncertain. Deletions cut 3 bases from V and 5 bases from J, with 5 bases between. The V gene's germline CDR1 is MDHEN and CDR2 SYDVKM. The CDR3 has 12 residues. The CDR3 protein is CASSLNRNTIYF. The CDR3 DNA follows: TGTGCCAGCAGTTTGAACAGAAACACCATATATTTT.

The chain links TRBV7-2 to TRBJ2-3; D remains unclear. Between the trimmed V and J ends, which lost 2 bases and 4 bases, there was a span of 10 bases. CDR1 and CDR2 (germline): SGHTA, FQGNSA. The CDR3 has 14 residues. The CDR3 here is CASSLWWGSDTQYF. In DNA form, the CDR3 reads TGTGCCAGCAGCTTATGGTGGGGTTCAGATACGCAGTATTTT.

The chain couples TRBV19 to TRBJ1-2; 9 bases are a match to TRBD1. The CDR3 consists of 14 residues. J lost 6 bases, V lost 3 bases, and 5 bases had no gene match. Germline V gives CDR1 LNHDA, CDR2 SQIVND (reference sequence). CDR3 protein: CASSIKQGADGYTF. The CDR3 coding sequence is TGTGCCAGTAGTATTAAACAGGGGGCGGATGGCTACACCTTC.

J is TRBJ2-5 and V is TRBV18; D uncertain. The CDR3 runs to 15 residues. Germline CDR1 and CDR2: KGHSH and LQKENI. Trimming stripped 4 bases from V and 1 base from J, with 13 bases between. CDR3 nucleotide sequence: TGTGCCAGCTCACGCCTGCCGACGCGCCAAGAGACCCAGTACTTC. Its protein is CASSRLPTRQETQYF. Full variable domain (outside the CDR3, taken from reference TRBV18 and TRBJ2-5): NAGVMQNPRHLVRRRGQEARLRCSPMKGHSHVYWYRQLPEEGLKFMVYLQKENIIDESGMPKERFSAEFPKEGPSILRIQQVVRGDSAAYFCASSRLPTRQETQYFGPGTRLLVL.

The CDR3 protein is CASSLISQPQHF. CDR3 coding DNA: TGTGCCAGCAGCTTAATAAGCCAGCCCCAGCATTTT. This rearrangement joins TRBV7-2 to TRBJ1-5; D gene unclear. The V gene lost 2 bases and the J gene lost 7 bases, with 6 bases spanning the gap. Germline CDR1 and CDR2: SGHTA and FQGNSA. There are 12 residues in the CDR3.

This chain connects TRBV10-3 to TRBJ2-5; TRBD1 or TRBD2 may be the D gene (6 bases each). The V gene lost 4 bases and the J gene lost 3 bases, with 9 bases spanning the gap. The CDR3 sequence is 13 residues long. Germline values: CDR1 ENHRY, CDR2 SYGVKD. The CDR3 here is CAISAGEEETQYF. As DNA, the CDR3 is TGTGCCATCAGTGCAGGGGAGGAAGAGACCCAGTACTTC.

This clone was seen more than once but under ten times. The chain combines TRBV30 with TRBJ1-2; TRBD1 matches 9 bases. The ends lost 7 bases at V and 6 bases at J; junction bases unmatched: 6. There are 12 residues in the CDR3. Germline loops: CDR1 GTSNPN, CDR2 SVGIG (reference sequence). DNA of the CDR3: TGTGCCTTGTACCGGACAGGGGATGGCTACACCTTC. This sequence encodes CALYRTGDGYTF.

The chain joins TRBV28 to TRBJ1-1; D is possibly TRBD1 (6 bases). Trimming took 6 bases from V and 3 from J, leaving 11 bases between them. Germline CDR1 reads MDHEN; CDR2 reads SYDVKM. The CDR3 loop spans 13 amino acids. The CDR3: CASRPDSYTEAFF. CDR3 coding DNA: TGTGCCAGCAGACCGGACAGCTACACTGAAGCTTTCTTT.

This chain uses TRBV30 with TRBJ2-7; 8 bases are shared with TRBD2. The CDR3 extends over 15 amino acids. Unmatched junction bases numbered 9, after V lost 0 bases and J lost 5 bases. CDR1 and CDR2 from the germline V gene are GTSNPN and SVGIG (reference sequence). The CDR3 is CAWSVLAGGSNEQYF. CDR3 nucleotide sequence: TGTGCCTGGAGTGTACTCGCGGGGGGCAGCAACGAGCAGTACTTC.

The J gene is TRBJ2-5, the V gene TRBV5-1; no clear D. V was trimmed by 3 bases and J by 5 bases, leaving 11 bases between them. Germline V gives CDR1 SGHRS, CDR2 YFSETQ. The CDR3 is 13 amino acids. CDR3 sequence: CASSSMGSETQYF. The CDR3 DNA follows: TGCGCCAGCAGCTCTATGGGGTCGGAGACCCAGTACTTC.

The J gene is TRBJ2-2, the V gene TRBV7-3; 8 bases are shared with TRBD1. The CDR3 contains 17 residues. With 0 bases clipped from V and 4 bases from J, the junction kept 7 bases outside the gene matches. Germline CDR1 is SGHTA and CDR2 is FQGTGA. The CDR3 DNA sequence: TGTGCCAGCAGCTTAACGTACGGACAGGGATCCACCGGGGAGCTGTTTTTT. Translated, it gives CASSLTYGQGSTGELFF.

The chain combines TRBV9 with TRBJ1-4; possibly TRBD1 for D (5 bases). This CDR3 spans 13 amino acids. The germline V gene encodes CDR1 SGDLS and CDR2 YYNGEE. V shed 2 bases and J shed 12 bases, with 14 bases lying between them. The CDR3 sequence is CASSVMSEGELFF. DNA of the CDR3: TGTGCCAGCAGCGTGATGTCTGAAGGGGAACTGTTTTTT.

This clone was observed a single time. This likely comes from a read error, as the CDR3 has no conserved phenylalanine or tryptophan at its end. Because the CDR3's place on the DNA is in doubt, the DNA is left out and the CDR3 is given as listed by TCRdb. The CDR3 sequence: CAWSFLGTPFL. The gene calls are TRBV30 and TRBJ1-1. Germline V gene lookup returns CDR1 GTSNPN and CDR2 SVGIG (reference sequence). The CDR3 is 11 amino acids long, termini counted.

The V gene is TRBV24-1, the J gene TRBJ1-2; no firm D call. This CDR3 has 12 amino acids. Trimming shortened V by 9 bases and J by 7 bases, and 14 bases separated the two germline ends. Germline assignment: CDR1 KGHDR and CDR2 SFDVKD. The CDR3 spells CATEGEWGGYTF. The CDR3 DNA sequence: TGTGCCACCGAGGGAGAGTGGGGTGGCTACACCTTC.

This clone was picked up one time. The CDR3 DNA follows: TGTGCCAGCAGTTACTATAAAGCGGCAAGCTCCTACAATGAGCAGTTCTTC. Amino acid sequence: CASSYYKAASSYNEQFF. The chain uses TRBV6-2 or TRBV6-3 and TRBJ2-1, with D possibly being TRBD2 (5 bases). Between the trimmed V and J ends, which lost 1 base and 0 bases, there was a span of 13 bases. Germline lookup yields CDR1 MNHEY and CDR2 SVGEGT. The CDR3 length is 17 residues.

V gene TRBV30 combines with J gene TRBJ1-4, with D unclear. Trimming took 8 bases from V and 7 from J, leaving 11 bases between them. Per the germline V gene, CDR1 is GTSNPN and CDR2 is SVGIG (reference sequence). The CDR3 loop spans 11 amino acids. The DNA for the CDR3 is TGTGCCGGAGCGGTGCTTGAAAAACTGTTTTTT. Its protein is CAGAVLEKLFF. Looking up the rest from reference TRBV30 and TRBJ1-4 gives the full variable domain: SQTIHQWPATLVQPVGSPLSLECTVEGTSNPNLYWYRQAAGRGLQLLFYSVGIGQISSEVPQNLSASRPQDRQFILSSKKLLLSDSGFYLCAGAVLEKLFFGSGTQLSVL.

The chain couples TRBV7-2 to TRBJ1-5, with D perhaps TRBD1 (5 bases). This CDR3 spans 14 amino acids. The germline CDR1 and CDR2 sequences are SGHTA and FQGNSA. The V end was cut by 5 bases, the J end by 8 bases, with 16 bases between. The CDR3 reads CASSRWDRGEPQHF. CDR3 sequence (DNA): TGTGCCAGCAGCCGTTGGGACCGCGGAGAGCCCCAGCATTTT.

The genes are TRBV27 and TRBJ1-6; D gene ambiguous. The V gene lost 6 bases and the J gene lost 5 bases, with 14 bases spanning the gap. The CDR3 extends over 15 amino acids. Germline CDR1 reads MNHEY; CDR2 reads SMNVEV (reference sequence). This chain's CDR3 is CASRLLGRDNSPLHF. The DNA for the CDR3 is TGTGCCAGCAGATTACTCGGACGGGATAATTCACCCCTCCACTTT.

The CDR3 loop is CASSLNPYSNQPQHF. CDR3 DNA: TGTGCCAGCAGTCTCAACCCCTATAGCAATCAGCCCCAGCATTTT. The gene calls are TRBV7-8 and TRBJ1-5; unclear D gene. V was cut by 6 bases and J by 0 bases, with 12 bases left in between. Germline CDR1 reads SGHVS; CDR2 reads FQNEAQ. There are 15 residues in the CDR3.

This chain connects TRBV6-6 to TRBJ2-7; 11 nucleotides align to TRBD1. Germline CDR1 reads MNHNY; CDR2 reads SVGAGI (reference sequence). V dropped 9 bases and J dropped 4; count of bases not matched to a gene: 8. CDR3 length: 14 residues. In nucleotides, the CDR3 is TGTGCCAGTTCTGTGGGACAGGGGGGGTACGAGCAGTACTTC. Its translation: CASSVGQGGYEQYF.